One sample yielded the 25 T cell receptor beta chains listed below, sequenced in a study of regulatory T cells in long-lasting Graves disease. The time point denotes: newly diagnosed GD, antithyroid drugs for less than 3 months. Extracted RNA from PBMCs served as the source of the TCR library. CDR3 regions were amplified by Arm-PCR using iRepertoire HTBI primers to build TCR beta libraries. TCRdb used MiXCR to reprocess the multiplex PCR reads, holding one entry per CDR3 protein. The data hold hundreds of thousands of distinct CDR3 sequences, with around 16% observed a single time. This sample also belongs to another study, concerning T cells in Graves' hyperthyroidism and ophthalmopathy.

The source was peripheral blood mononuclear cells (PBMCs), collected at new diagnosis, from a patient treated with antithyroid drugs. The receptors here all came from a woman aged 40 to 49 with Graves disease.

The count of this clonotype is one. This may stem from a read error, because a much larger clone lies one nucleotide away. This chain joins TRBV12-3 or TRBV12-4 and TRBJ1-3; a weak D match, TRBD1 (5 bases). This CDR3 contains 15 residues. Trimming removed 6 bases at V and 1 base at J, with 13 bases between. The CDR3 is CASRAGEQSGNTIYF. The CDR3 DNA follows: TGTGCCAGCAGGGCGGGGGAACAATCTGGAAACACCATATATTTT.

The table lists this clonotype with many counts. The chain has TRBV10-3 and TRBJ2-2; 9 bases are a match to TRBD2. The germline CDR1 and CDR2 sequences are ENHRY and SYGVKD. This CDR3 has 16 amino acids. With 5 bases clipped from V and 0 bases from J, the junction kept 4 bases outside the gene matches. CDR3 amino acids: CAISSSGNANTGELFF. The CDR3 nucleotides read TGTGCCATCAGTTCTAGCGGGAACGCGAACACCGGGGAGCTGTTTTTT.

There are many counts of this clonotype. V and J are TRBV19 and TRBJ2-5; the match to TRBD1 covers 7 bases. Looked up from germline, CDR1 is LNHDA and CDR2 is SQIVND (reference sequence). The CDR3 is made up of 16 amino acids. V dropped 1 base and J dropped 4; count of bases not matched to a gene: 9. The CDR3 protein is CASSIAGDSQRETQYF. In DNA, the CDR3 is TGTGCCAGTAGTATAGCAGGGGACAGTCAGCGAGAGACCCAGTACTTC. Variable domain in full (rest from reference TRBV19 and TRBJ2-5): DGGITQSPKYLFRKEGQNVTLSCEQNLNHDAMYWYRQDPGQGLRLIYYSQIVNDFQKGDIAEGYSVSREKKESFPLTVTSAQKNPTAFYLCASSIAGDSQRETQYFGPGTRLLVL.

In this sample, this clonotype turned up many times. The CDR3 spells CATLSGPSGSIYEQYF. The CDR3 coding sequence is TGTGCCACCCTTAGCGGTCCTAGCGGGAGTATCTACGAGCAGTACTTC. The gene calls are TRBV28 and TRBJ2-7; 10 nucleotides agree with TRBD2. There are 16 residues in the CDR3. J gave up 3 bases and V 10 bases, and 15 bases lay outside the gene matches. Looked up from germline, CDR1 is MDHEN and CDR2 is SYDVKM.

This clonotype was counted a few times. This chain connects TRBV19 to TRBJ2-1, with 9 bases identical to TRBD1. With 4 bases clipped from V and 6 bases from J, the junction kept 7 bases outside the gene matches. This CDR3 has 15 amino acids. Germline assignment: CDR1 LNHDA and CDR2 SQIVND (reference sequence). The CDR3 DNA is TGTGCCAGTAGTACTACCGGGACAGGGCCCAATGAGCAGTTCTTC. Its protein product is CASSTTGTGPNEQFF.

This clonotype came up a few times. Just one base apart from a much larger clone, this may be a read error. The rearrangement joins TRBV28 to TRBJ2-2; D possibly corresponds to TRBD2 (5 bases). The CDR3 consists of 13 residues. Deletions cut 8 bases from V and 4 bases from J, with 11 bases between. The V gene's germline CDR1 is MDHEN and CDR2 SYDVKM. CDR3 coding DNA: TGTGCCAGCGTTCAGCGGCTCACCGGGGAGCTGTTTTTT. This encodes CASVQRLTGELFF.

This clonotype was counted ten times or more. This chain links TRBV7-9 with TRBJ1-4, with D tentatively TRBD1 (5 bases). The CDR3 loop spans 21 amino acids. Germline-derived CDR1 and CDR2 are SEHNR and FQNEAQ (reference sequence). Trimming removed 6 bases from V and 6 bases from J, with 35 bases in between. CDR3 in DNA: TGTGCCAGCAGTAGGGGTTCGGGATCACATCGCCAACGGACGGTGGATGAAAAACTGTTTTTT. Translation: CASSRGSGSHRQRTVDEKLFF.

This clonotype was seen ten or more times. The chain joins TRBV18 to TRBJ1-5; D may be TRBD1 (6 bases). The V end was cut by 4 bases, the J end by 2 bases, with 12 bases between. The CDR3 runs to 15 residues. CDR1 is KGHSH, CDR2 LQKENI, per germline. The CDR3: CASSLQGQGNQPQHF. The CDR3, as DNA: TGTGCCAGCTCACTCCAGGGGCAGGGCAATCAGCCCCAGCATTTT.

This clonotype showed up just once. The V and J genes are TRBV6-2 or TRBV6-3 and TRBJ1-4, with D unclear. V was cut by 0 bases and J by 8 bases, with 10 bases left in between. This CDR3 region has 14 residues. CDR1 and CDR2 (germline): MNHEY, SVGEGT. This CDR3 reads CASSYSRMREKLFF. The CDR3 nucleotides read TGTGCCAGCAGTTACTCGAGGATGAGGGAAAAACTGTTTTTT.

This clonotype was found many times. The rearrangement links TRBV12-3 or TRBV12-4 to TRBJ2-7; a possible D gene is TRBD1 (6 bases). V shed 6 bases and J shed 6 bases, with 15 bases lying between them. This CDR3 contains 13 residues. CDR3 nucleotide sequence: TGTGCCAGCAGACGGCAGGGGATCCCCGAGCAGTACTTC. Residues: CASRRQGIPEQYF.

This clonotype was seen repeatedly, ten times or more. The V and J genes are TRBV28 and TRBJ2-1; TRBD2 agrees at 10 bases. V shed 2 bases, J shed 5 bases, and the junction held 3 bases outside the gene matches. The CDR3 consists of 15 residues. The germline V gene has CDR1 MDHEN and CDR2 SYDVKM. This chain's CDR3 is CASSLLAGANNEQFF. The CDR3 DNA reads TGTGCCAGCAGTTTACTAGCGGGAGCTAACAATGAGCAGTTCTTC.

Ten or more counts support this clonotype. V and J are TRBV7-2 and TRBJ1-4; 8 bases are shared with TRBD1. The CDR3 length is 13 residues. The junction had 2 bases not matched to a gene; V was cut back by 6 bases and J by 5 bases. Per germline, CDR1 SGHTA and CDR2 FQGNSA. Here the CDR3 reads CASRRTGNEKLFF. The CDR3 DNA is TGTGCCAGCAGACGGACAGGGAATGAAAAACTGTTTTTT.

A remark on this clonotype: A much larger clone is a single base away; this may be a read error. J is TRBJ2-2 and V is TRBV9; D possibly matches TRBD1 or TRBD2 (6 bases each). The germline gives CDR1 SGDLS, CDR2 YYNGEE. Trimming pared 7 bases from V and 4 bases from J, leaving 17 bases between. The CDR3 has 15 amino acids. The CDR3 sequence is CASRERGASTGELFF. DNA for the CDR3: TGTGCCAGCCGCGAAAGGGGGGCCAGCACCGGGGAGCTGTTTTTT.

This clonotype was counted at least ten times. J is TRBJ2-3 and V is TRBV19; a weak D match, TRBD2 (6 bases). Germline values: CDR1 LNHDA, CDR2 SQIVND (reference sequence). This CDR3 spans 15 amino acids. Trimming shortened V by 1 base and J by 0 bases, and 8 bases separated the two germline ends. The CDR3 sequence is CASSIASGSTDTQYF. DNA for the CDR3: TGTGCCAGTAGTATAGCCAGCGGGAGCACAGATACGCAGTATTTT.

This clonotype showed up many times. The CDR3 is CASSPSLAGANTGELFF. The CDR3 nucleotides are TGTGCCAGCTCACCTTCACTAGCGGGGGCCAACACCGGGGAGCTGTTTTTT. The chain is built from TRBV18 and TRBJ2-2; TRBD2 matches at 11 bases. After removal of 3 bases from V and 2 bases from J, the junction contained 5 bases not matched to a gene. In germline, CDR1 is KGHSH, CDR2 LQKENI. CDR3 length: 17 residues. Together with reference TRBV18 and TRBJ2-2, the CDR3 gives the full variable domain: NAGVMQNPRHLVRRRGQEARLRCSPMKGHSHVYWYRQLPEEGLKFMVYLQKENIIDESGMPKERFSAEFPKEGPSILRIQQVVRGDSAAYFCASSPSLAGANTGELFFGEGSRLTVL.

This clonotype was seen many times. This sequence joins TRBV29-1 and TRBJ2-1; the match to TRBD1 covers 8 bases. Per the germline V gene, CDR1 is SQVTM and CDR2 is ANQGSEA. This CDR3 is 17 amino acids long. With V trimmed by 4 bases and J by 7 bases, 18 bases remained unmatched. The CDR3 DNA is TGCAGCGTTGTAGGTATACCGGACAGGGCTCTAGGGAATGAGCAGTTCTTC. This codes for CSVVGIPDRALGNEQFF.

In its sample, this clonotype was seen many times. This chain connects TRBV2 to TRBJ2-2, with D unresolved. The CDR3 consists of 16 residues. The germline gives CDR1 SNHLY, CDR2 FYNNEI. Trimming shortened V by 0 bases and J by 5 bases, and 13 bases separated the two germline ends. The chain's CDR3 is CASSEAYQVGTGELFF. The DNA of the CDR3 is TGTGCCAGCAGTGAAGCCTACCAAGTGGGGACCGGGGAGCTGTTTTTT.

Many counts were recorded for this clonotype. This chain connects TRBV11-2 to TRBJ2-3, with a weak D call TRBD2 (6 bases). The CDR3 runs to 14 residues. V was clipped by 5 bases and J by 9 bases, with 18 bases between them. From germline, CDR1 is SGHAT and CDR2 FQNNGV. The CDR3 protein is CASSRGTLPTTQYF. The CDR3 region has the DNA TGTGCCAGCAGCCGGGGGACTCTCCCAACAACGCAGTATTTT.

This clonotype occurred many times. Here the CDR3 DNA reads TGTGCCAGCAGTTCCCGAAAAAGCGGGAGGAACACCGGGGAGCTGTTTTTT. Protein: CASSSRKSGRNTGELFF. The chain combines TRBV2 with TRBJ2-2; TRBD2 aligns across 8 bases. This CDR3 is 17 amino acids long. V shed 5 bases and J 1 base; nucleotides not matched to a gene: 9. The germline gives CDR1 SNHLY, CDR2 FYNNEI.

V is TRBV28 and J is TRBJ1-1; D uncertain. Germline V gene sequence: CDR1 MDHEN, CDR2 SYDVKM. This CDR3 region has 13 residues. The V gene lost 3 bases and the J gene lost 5 bases, with 10 bases spanning the gap. The CDR3 bases are TGTGCCAGCAGTTTTGAGGTTAGGACTGAAGCTTTCTTT. Protein sequence: CASSFEVRTEAFF. The full variable domain, in which reference TRBV28 and TRBJ1-1 provide the parts outside the CDR3, is DVKVTQSSRYLVKRTGEKVFLECVQDMDHENMFWYRQDPGLGLRLIYFSYDVKMKEKGDIPEGYSVSREKKERFSLILESASTNQTSMYLCASSFEVRTEAFFGQGTRLTVV.

J is TRBJ1-5 and V is TRBV28, with D perhaps matching TRBD1 (5 bases). This CDR3 is 14 amino acids long. The germline V gene has CDR1 MDHEN and CDR2 SYDVKM. Deletions cut 7 bases from V and 6 bases from J, with 16 bases between. CDR3 bases: TGTGCCAGCATCGTGAGGGACCTAGTTCAGCCCCAGCATTTT. It translates to CASIVRDLVQPQHF.

This clonotype was recorded at least ten times. The chain links TRBV20-1 to TRBJ1-2; tentatively, D is TRBD1 (5 bases). In germline, CDR1 is DFQATT, CDR2 SNEGSKA (reference sequence). The CDR3 consists of 14 residues. The ends were cut back, 0 bases at V and 4 bases at J, with 12 bases in the middle. The CDR3 DNA reads TGCAGTGCTAGAGATAGGGGCAGCGGCTATGGCTACACCTTC. Protein sequence: CSARDRGSGYGYTF.

Many counts were recorded for this clonotype. This CDR3 is CASRGYSGNQPQHF. The CDR3 bases are TGTGCCAGCAGAGGGTATAGTGGCAATCAGCCCCAGCATTTT. V is TRBV28 and J is TRBJ1-5; D unresolved. Germline lookup yields CDR1 MDHEN and CDR2 SYDVKM. Trimming removed 6 bases at V and 2 bases at J, with 11 bases between. The CDR3 contains 14 residues.

Here the CDR3 reads CASRPFPGQGYEQYF. DNA for the CDR3: TGCGCCAGCAGACCATTCCCGGGACAGGGCTACGAGCAGTACTTC. The chain uses TRBV5-1 and TRBJ2-5, with 9 bases that match TRBD1. TRBJ2-7 matches the DNA end more closely, so the J call is doubtful. The CDR3 spans 15 residues. The germline CDR1 and CDR2 sequences are SGHRS and YFSETQ.

Of note for this clonotype: Since a much larger clone is just one base distant, this may be a read error. The chain joins TRBV6-2 or TRBV6-3 to TRBJ2-3; no firm D call. Germline loops: CDR1 MNHEY, CDR2 SVGEGT. Trimming removed 4 bases at V and 2 bases at J, with 16 bases between. CDR3 length equals 16 residues. The CDR3: CASSFTIRTSTDTQYF. The CDR3 DNA reads as TGTGCCAGCAGTTTCACCATAAGGACCTCCACAGATACGCAGTATTTT.